The entry below gives a single T cell receptor (beta chain) sequence along with its context. Its specificity is not known. These data belong to a study of graft-versus-host responses after intestinal transplantation. The method was immunoSEQ multiplex PCR; TCRdb's version includes in-frame clones alone and lacks a portion of them. Among about 36,000 clones listed, approximately 93% were seen once. The CDR3 is 13 residues long. Trimming pared 0 bases from V and 5 bases from J, leaving 5 bases between. Per germline, CDR1 SGHNT and CDR2 YYREEE (reference sequence). The sample was unstimulated CD4+ T cells sorted from spleen or lymph node cells, taken before transplant. This sequence was found in a human donor who was the organ donor for an intestinal transplant. This chain uses TRBV5-4 with TRBJ2-2; D is unresolved. The CDR3 is CASSLAGTGELFF. CDR3 DNA sequence: TGTGCCAGCAGCTTGGCCGGGACCGGGGAGCTGTTTTTT.